Listed below are T cell receptor beta chains from one sample, sequenced in a study of blood T cell repertoires in COVID-19. Produced via immunoSEQ multiplex PCR; TCRdb's table is partial and in-frame only. The table includes 100,000 to 150,000 clones, 88% detected once. Sequenced sample: peripheral blood. The receptors were gathered from a man aged 65 to 79 with active COVID-19. CDR3s include the opening cysteine and the closing phenylalanine or tryptophan. A D gene is named only where the DNA matches it firmly. Not all rows give a size; the values are once, few, many and, for expanded clones, a class.

d_call	cdr3_length	j_call	clone_size	v_call	cdr3_nt	cdr3_aa
TRBD2	15	TRBJ2-1	NA	TRBV6-5	TGTGCCAGCACCGTGGGGACTAGCGTCTACAATGAGCAGTTCTTC	CASTVGTSVYNEQFF
NA	15	TRBJ2-3	NA	TRBV5-4	TGTGCCAGCAGCTTGAGTATGGGCAGCACAGATACGCAGTATTTT	CASSLSMGSTDTQYF
TRBD1	14	TRBJ1-5	few	TRBV7-2	TGTGCCAGCAGCCCGGGACAGGGGAATCAGCCCCAGCATTTT	CASSPGQGNQPQHF
NA	12	TRBJ2-7	NA	TRBV27	TGTGCCAGCAGTACCGGTTCCTACGAGCAGTACTTC	CASSTGSYEQYF
TRBD2	13	TRBJ2-7	NA	TRBV5-1	TGCGCCAGCAGCGCCTGGGGGGGTGACGAGCAGTACTTC	CASSAWGGDEQYF
NA	15	TRBJ2-1	NA	TRBV5-1	TGCGCCAGCAGCGAGACAGAAGGGGGTTACAATGAGCAGTTCTTC	CASSETEGGYNEQFF
TRBD1	15	TRBJ2-7	NA	TRBV18	TGTGCCAGCTCACCAACGTCAGGGGGCACCTACGAGCAGTACTTC	CASSPTSGGTYEQYF
NA	11	TRBJ2-7	NA	TRBV5-1	TGCGCCAGCAGCGGGAGGGGGGAGGAGTACTTC	CASSGRGEEYF
NA	16	TRBJ1-6	NA	TRBV6-5	TGTGCCAGCAGTTACGCGGGGGGGACAAATAATTCACCCCTCCACTTT	CASSYAGGTNNSPLHF
NA	16	TRBJ2-3	NA	TRBV6-6	TGTGCCAGCAGTTACTCCCGCTTAGGGGCCACAGATACGCAGTATTTT	CASSYSRLGATDTQYF
NA	18	TRBJ2-7	NA	TRBV7-2	TGTGCCAGCAGCTTAGGGCCACCCCCCACAGGGTACTCCTACGAGCAGTACTTC	CASSLGPPPTGYSYEQYF
NA	19	TRBJ2-2	NA	TRBV1	TGCACCAGCAGCCCGGCGGGACTCCCAAGGGACCCGGACACCGGGGAGCTGTTTTTT	CTSSPAGLPRDPDTGELFF
TRBD1	16	TRBJ1-2	NA	TRBV19	TGTGCCAGTAGGAATCCCTGGCGACAGGGAAGCTATGGCTACACCTTC	CASRNPWRQGSYGYTF
TRBD1	17	TRBJ1-5	NA	TRBV29-1	TGCAGCGTTCCAAAGACAGGGGGCCCTTATAGCAATCAGCCCCAGCATTTT	CSVPKTGGPYSNQPQHF
TRBD2	18	TRBJ2-2	NA	TRBV9	TGTGCCAGCAGCGTAGCTTGTCGGGACTATCCCAACACCTGGGAGCTGTTTTTT	CASSVACRDYPNTWELFF
TRBD2	17	TRBJ2-7	NA	TRBV5-1	TGCGCCAGCAGCTTGGCCCCCGGGACTAGCGGGAGCTACGAGCAGTACTTC	CASSLAPGTSGSYEQYF
NA	14	TRBJ2-7	NA	TRBV7-8	TGTGCCAGCAGCGCTGGACTGGGCTCCTACGAGCAGTACTTC	CASSAGLGSYEQYF
NA	16	TRBJ2-2	few	TRBV10-3	TGTGCCATCAGTGACCCCTCCCTCGCGAACACCGGGGAGCTGTTTTTT	CAISDPSLANTGELFF
NA	15	TRBJ2-1	NA	TRBV28	TGTGCCAGCGGCGATAGCGGACGCTCCTACAATGAGCAGTTCTTC	CASGDSGRSYNEQFF
TRBD2	17	TRBJ2-2	NA	TRBV7-8	TGTGCCAGCAGCTTCCTAGGACTAGCGGGAGGAACCGGGGAGCTGTTTTTT	CASSFLGLAGGTGELFF
TRBD1	14	TRBJ2-1	NA	TRBV6-5	TGTGCCAGCAGCTCGACGACAGGGGAGAATGAGCAGTTCTTC	CASSSTTGENEQFF
TRBD2	14	TRBJ2-3	NA	TRBV6-2/TRBV6-3	TGTGCCAGCAGTCGGAGCGGGGCGGCGGATACGCAGTATTTT	CASSRSGAADTQYF
TRBD1	11	TRBJ2-7	few	TRBV4-1	TGCGCCAGCAGCCAAGAGGGCAGGGGGCGCTTC	CASSQEGRGRF
NA	13	TRBJ2-7	NA	TRBV27	TGTGCCAGCAGTCCCCGGGACTTAAACGAGCAGTACTTC	CASSPRDLNEQYF
NA	14	TRBJ1-2	NA	TRBV27	TGTGCCAGCAGTCTCCTAGGGGCAAACGGGGGCTACACCTTC	CASSLLGANGGYTF
TRBD1	15	TRBJ1-3	once	TRBV18	TGTGCCAGCTCACTCACAGGGGGCCGTGGAAACACCATATATTTT	CASSLTGGRGNTIYF
TRBD2	17	TRBJ2-5	NA	TRBV5-1	TGCGCCAGCAACGCTGCGACTAGCGGGAGGGCCGTGGAGACCCAGTACTTC	CASNAATSGRAVETQYF
NA	13	TRBJ1-4	NA	TRBV5-4	TGTGCCAGCAGCCGGGGTGCTAATGAAAAACTGTTTTTT	CASSRGANEKLFF
NA	13	TRBJ2-3	NA	TRBV3-1/TRBV3-2	TGTGCCAGCAGCCCAAGCTACACAGATACGCAGTATTTT	CASSPSYTDTQYF
TRBD1	15	TRBJ2-4	once	TRBV6-5	TGTGCCAGCAGTCGGGACAGCGAAGCCTTAAACATTCAGTACTTC	CASSRDSEALNIQYF
NA	13	TRBJ1-2	NA	TRBV19	TGTGCCAGTAGTACCCCTCAGGTCTATGGCTACACCTTC	CASSTPQVYGYTF
TRBD2	17	TRBJ2-3	NA	TRBV6-2/TRBV6-3	TGTGCCAGCAGCAAACGGACTAGTTTTGGGAGCACAGATACGCAGTATTTT	CASSKRTSFGSTDTQYF